These T cell receptor beta chains were read from a single sample in a study of CD4 T cells in relation to SARS-CoV-2 and coronaviruses. Only in-frame clones appear in the TCRdb table, and some are missing; sequencing was by immunoSEQ multiplex PCR. The repertoire holds 60,000 to 80,000 clones, with approximately 87% as singletons. The sample was memory CD4+ T cells from PBMCs. All receptors come from a human donor in good health. Both conserved end residues are part of each CDR3. D genes are given only for firm matches. A row's size may be missing; if present it is once, few, many or a size class.

j_call v_call d_call clone_size cdr3_nt cdr3_aa
TRBJ1-1 TRBV3-1/TRBV3-2 TRBD1 . TGTGCCAGCAGCCAATTAGACAGGGACACTGAAGCTTTCTTT CASSQLDRDTEAFF
TRBJ1-2 TRBV19 . . TGTGCCAGTAGTGAACGGACAGAGGTTGACGGCTACACCTTC CASSERTEVDGYTF
TRBJ2-7 TRBV19 . . TGTGCCAGTAGTACCGGCTTCGGACGCAGCTACGAGCAGTACTTC CASSTGFGRSYEQYF
TRBJ1-6 TRBV28 . . TGTGCCAGCAGTTTAAGGGGTTACAATTCACCCCTCCACTTT CASSLRGYNSPLHF
TRBJ1-1 TRBV7-9 . . TGTGCCAGCAGCTTAGTCAGTGAAGCTTTCTTT CASSLVSEAFF
TRBJ2-1 TRBV4-1 TRBD2 once TGCGCCAGCAGCCAAGACGTCCGACTAGCGGAGATAATGGATTTCAATGAGCAGTTCTTC CASSQDVRLAEIMDFNEQFF
TRBJ1-6 TRBV10-3 . . TGTGCCATCAGTCGGGGAGTCAACAATTCACCCCTCCACTTT CAISRGVNNSPLHF
TRBJ2-5 TRBV15 . . TGTGCCACCAGCAGACACCTCCAAGAGACCCAGTACTTC CATSRHLQETQYF
TRBJ1-1 TRBV5-4 . few TGTGCCAGCAGCTTGGGGTACGGAAACACTGAAGCTTTCTTT CASSLGYGNTEAFF
TRBJ1-4 TRBV6-6 . . TGTGCCAGCAGGCGAGCCCTAAACAGGGCAACTAATGAAAAACTGTTTTTT CASRRALNRATNEKLFF
TRBJ1-5 TRBV24-1 . few TGTGCCACCAGTGATTGGAGTAGCAATCAGCCCCAGCATTTT CATSDWSSNQPQHF
TRBJ2-7 TRBV14 . . TGTGCCAGCAGCGTCCAACCGGGGCCCTACGAGCAGTACTTC CASSVQPGPYEQYF
TRBJ2-3 TRBV20-1 . . TGCAGTGCTCCACCCAGGGGTACGCAGTATTTT CSAPPRGTQYF
TRBJ2-5 TRBV18 . . TGTGCCAGCTCACCCAATGGGTTCCCGGGGGAGACCCAGTACTTC CASSPNGFPGETQYF
TRBJ2-1 TRBV3-1/TRBV3-2 . . TGTGCCAGCAGCCAACGAGCGGAGAATGAGCAGTTCTTC CASSQRAENEQFF
TRBJ2-7 TRBV7-8 . . TGTGCCAGCAGCTTAATCGGACAGAACTACGAGCAGTACTTC CASSLIGQNYEQYF
TRBJ2-7 TRBV12-3/TRBV12-4 . . TGTGCCAGCAGTTTAATACGCGAGCAGTACTTC CASSLIREQYF
TRBJ2-3 TRBV19 . . TGTGCCAGTAGGGACCCGCAGGGTCCAGGTGCGCAGTATTTT CASRDPQGPGAQYF
TRBJ1-1 TRBV7-9 . few TGTGCCAGCAGCTTAGCCGGGAACACTGAAGCTTTCTTT CASSLAGNTEAFF
TRBJ2-3 TRBV10-2 . . TGCGCCACTACGGGACACGGCGGGAGTAGCAGCACAGATACGCAGTATTTT CATTGHGGSSSTDTQYF
TRBJ2-3 TRBV9 TRBD2 . TGTGCCAGCAGACGGCTAGCGGGAGAGGATACGCAGTATTTT CASRRLAGEDTQYF
TRBJ2-3 TRBV24-1 TRBD2 . TGTGCCACCAGTGATGACGGACTAGCGGGAGGAACAGATACGCAGTATTTT CATSDDGLAGGTDTQYF
TRBJ1-6 TRBV28 . . TGTGCCAGCAGTTTACGGGATTCACCCCTCCACTTT CASSLRDSPLHF
TRBJ1-2 TRBV6-2/TRBV6-3 . . TGTGCCAGCAGTTACCCCGGGGGGCCCTATGGCTACACCTTC CASSYPGGPYGYTF
TRBJ1-1 TRBV9 . . TGTGCCAGCAGCGACCTCCGCCAGGGCAGGACTGAAGCTTTCTTT CASSDLRQGRTEAFF
TRBJ1-4 TRBV9 . . TGTGCCAGCAGCGTGGGGTCTACAGGAATTGAAAAACTGTTTTTT CASSVGSTGIEKLFF
TRBJ2-3 TRBV2 . . TGTGCCAGCAGCGCTGGCCTCCGTGTAGGCACGCAGTATTTT CASSAGLRVGTQYF
TRBJ1-1 TRBV12-5 . . TGTGCTAGTGGTTTGGGCGCGGGCCAGGGGACTGAAGCTTTCTTT CASGLGAGQGTEAFF
TRBJ1-4 TRBV18 . . TGTGCCAGCTCCCCTGGGGGGCACGAAAAACTGTTTTTT CASSPGGHEKLFF
TRBJ2-1 TRBV7-9 TRBD2 . TGTGCCAGCAGCACCACCGGGACTAGCGGGAGGGCACGGATGTGGAATGAGCAGTTCTTC CASSTTGTSGRARMWNEQFF
TRBJ1-1 TRBV30 . . TGTGCCTGGAGGGTACCAGGGGCCGTGGATGAAGCTTTCTTT CAWRVPGAVDEAFF
TRBJ2-1 TRBV19 . . TGTGCCAGTAGTATAGCGGGTAGTTACAATGAGCAGTTCTTC CASSIAGSYNEQFF
TRBJ1-6 TRBV2 TRBD1 . TGTGCCAGCAGTGAAATGACAGGGGTTAATTCACCCCTCCACTTT CASSEMTGVNSPLHF
TRBJ2-5 TRBV18 TRBD2 . TGTGCCAGCTCACCACAGCAGCGGGAGGGCGAGACCCAGTACTTC CASSPQQREGETQYF
TRBJ2-6 TRBV28 TRBD1 . TGTGCCAGCCTTACCGGGACAGGGGCGTCTGGGGCCAACGTCCTGACTTTC CASLTGTGASGANVLTF
TRBJ1-4 TRBV18 . . TGTGCCAGCTCACCACCAGGGGCTTATAATGAAAAACTGTTTTTT CASSPPGAYNEKLFF
TRBJ2-7 TRBV11-3 TRBD2 . TGTGCCAGCAGCCGAAGGACTAGCGGAGCCTACGAGCAGTACTTC CASSRRTSGAYEQYF
TRBJ1-1 TRBV7-3 . . TGTGCCAGCAGCTTAGCCGGGGCGGAGGGTGAAGCTTTCTTT CASSLAGAEGEAFF
TRBJ2-2 TRBV19 . . TGTGCCAGTAGTAGGGACCGATTAAGCCCCGGGGAGCTGTTTTTT CASSRDRLSPGELFF
TRBJ2-3 TRBV5-1 . . TGCGCCAGCAGCTCGATATCCCAAGATACGCAGTATTTT CASSSISQDTQYF
TRBJ1-1 TRBV30 . once TGTGCCTGGAGTGTTGGATACACTGAAGCTTTCTTT CAWSVGYTEAFF
TRBJ2-7 TRBV28 TRBD2 . TGTGCCAGCAGTTTCTCGGGAGGAGGTGCGTACGAGCAGTACTTC CASSFSGGGAYEQYF
TRBJ1-1 TRBV3-1/TRBV3-2 . once TGTGCCAGCAGGAGGGGGGGGAACGCTGAAGCTTTCTTT CASRRGGNAEAFF
TRBJ2-5 TRBV7-9 TRBD2 . TGTGCCAGCAGCCTCGGACTAGCGGGCGCCGGGCAAGAGACCCAGTACTTC CASSLGLAGAGQETQYF
TRBJ1-6 TRBV11-2 . . TGTGCCAGCAGCCGCTCAGGACAGCTCGAGAATTCACCCCTCCACTTT CASSRSGQLENSPLHF